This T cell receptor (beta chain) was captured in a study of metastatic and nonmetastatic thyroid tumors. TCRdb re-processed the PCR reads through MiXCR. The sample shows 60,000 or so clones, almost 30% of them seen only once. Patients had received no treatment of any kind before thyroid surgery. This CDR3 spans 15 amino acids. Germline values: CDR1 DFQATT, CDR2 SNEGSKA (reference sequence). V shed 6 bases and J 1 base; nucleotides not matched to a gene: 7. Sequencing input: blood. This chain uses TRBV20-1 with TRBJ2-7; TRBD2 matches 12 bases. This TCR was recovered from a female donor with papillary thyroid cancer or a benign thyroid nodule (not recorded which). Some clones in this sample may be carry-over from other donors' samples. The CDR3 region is CSAAGLAGSSYEQYF. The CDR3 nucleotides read TGCAGTGCCGCTGGACTAGCGGGGTCTTCCTACGAGCAGTACTTC.